These T cell receptor beta chains were read from a single sample in a study of CD8 T cells in Susac syndrome. TCRdb re-called the immunoSEQ multiplex PCR reads through MiXCR, storing one row per CDR3 protein. Of roughly 44,000 distinct CDR3 sequences in the sample, approximately 94% were seen once. Source material: CD8+ T cells from PBMCs. These receptors were obtained from a human donor in good health. The CDR3 runs from the conserved cysteine through the conserved F or W. Each record gives: J gene, V gene, D gene, clone size, CDR3 DNA, CDR3 protein. D genes are given only for firm matches. Some rows have no size entry. The others give once, few or many, or a class for an expanded clone.

TRBJ2-3,TRBV10-2,TRBD2,once,TGCGCCAGCAGTGAGGTACTAGCGCCTAGCACAGATACGCAGTATTTT,CASSEVLAPSTDTQYF
TRBJ2-1,TRBV6-5,-,-,TGTGCCAGCATGAATCAGGGCTACAATGAGCAGTTCTTC,CASMNQGYNEQFF
TRBJ2-7,TRBV5-6,-,-,TGTGCCAGCAGCCTAGGGATGGAGCAGTACTTC,CASSLGMEQYF
TRBJ2-7,TRBV29-1,-,-,TGCAGCGGGGGGGGCCAGGGAGGGGAGCAGTACTTC,CSGGGQGGEQYF
TRBJ2-3,TRBV5-6,-,-,TGTGCCAGCAGCCCACAGGCCAGCACAGATACGCAGTATTTT,CASSPQASTDTQYF
TRBJ2-2,TRBV5-4,-,-,TGTGCCAGCAGCTTGTTTTTGAACACCGGGGAGCTGTTTTTT,CASSLFLNTGELFF
TRBJ2-1,TRBV29-1,-,-,TGCAGCGTTGAAACAGGGGGGGCGAGGGTTGTCAATGAGCAGTTCTTC,CSVETGGARVVNEQFF
TRBJ2-5,TRBV2,-,-,TGTGCCAGCAGTGAAGCGTCCCCCGCTCCCAGAGAGACCCAGTACTTC,CASSEASPAPRETQYF
TRBJ1-1,TRBV20-1,-,-,TGCAGTGCACCCAAGGATAGTGAAGCTTTCTTT,CSAPKDSEAFF
TRBJ1-5,TRBV28,TRBD1,-,TGTGCCAGCAGTTCCCTCGGGACAGTTAGCCGGCCCCAGCATTTT,CASSSLGTVSRPQHF
TRBJ1-1,TRBV7-9,TRBD1,-,TGTGCCAGCCCGGGGACAGGTCGGACTGAAGCTTTCTTT,CASPGTGRTEAFF
TRBJ2-1,TRBV25-1,-,-,TGTGCCAGCGGAGCCCGGGACCAACACAATGAGCAGTTCTTC,CASGARDQHNEQFF
TRBJ2-7,TRBV20-1,TRBD2,-,TGCAGTCCGGGACTAGCCACCTACGAGCAGTACTTC,CSPGLATYEQYF
TRBJ2-5,TRBV20-1,TRBD1,-,TGCAGTGCTAGAGTAACAGGGGAATCCCAAGAGACCCAGTACTTC,CSARVTGESQETQYF
TRBJ2-1,TRBV5-6,TRBD2,-,TGTGCCAGCAGCCCCCTCGGATCTAGCGGGAGCCATGAGCAGTTCTTC,CASSPLGSSGSHEQFF
TRBJ2-4,TRBV29-1,-,-,TGCAGCGTCGTCGAAAACGGGATCGACTACTTC,CSVVENGIDYF
TRBJ2-5,TRBV5-1,-,-,TGCGCCAGCAGCTTGTATGAGAACCAGTACTTC,CASSLYENQYF
TRBJ1-4,TRBV20-1,-,-,TGCAGTGCTAGAGACTGGACGGAAAATAATGAAAAACTGTTTTTT,CSARDWTENNEKLFF
TRBJ2-3,TRBV7-2,TRBD2,-,TGTGCCAGCAGCCCAGGACTAGCGGGAGGGCCGACAGATACGCAGTATTTT,CASSPGLAGGPTDTQYF
TRBJ2-1,TRBV6-5,-,-,TGTGCCAGCAGGACAGTAGGGGGATGGAATGAGCAGTTCTTC,CASRTVGGWNEQFF
TRBJ2-1,TRBV28,TRBD2,-,TGTGCCAGCAGCTCCGGGGGGGGGCTAGAGCAGTTCTTC,CASSSGGGLEQFF
TRBJ1-1,TRBV29-1,-,-,TGCAGCGTTAGAACTCCGGACACTGAAGCTTTCTTT,CSVRTPDTEAFF
TRBJ2-6,TRBV29-1,-,-,TGCAGCGTTGAAGGGAGCTCTGGGGCCAACGTCCTGACTTTC,CSVEGSSGANVLTF
TRBJ1-1,TRBV9,-,-,TGTGCCAGCAGCGTAGATCCGATGAACACTGAAGCTTTCTTT,CASSVDPMNTEAFF
TRBJ2-4,TRBV9,TRBD1,-,TGTGCCAGCAGCCCAAGGACAGGGCTGGAAAACATTCAGTACTTC,CASSPRTGLENIQYF
TRBJ1-1,TRBV28,-,-,TGTGCCAGCAGTCCGCCGCGGCACACTGAAGCTTTCTTT,CASSPPRHTEAFF
TRBJ2-4,TRBV13,-,-,TGTGCCAGCAGCTTAGGGCAGGCGGCGGCCAAAAACATTCAGTACTTC,CASSLGQAAAKNIQYF
TRBJ1-4,TRBV5-4,TRBD1,-,TGTGCCAGCAGCCGCGACAGGGGGGATGAAAAACTGTTTTTT,CASSRDRGDEKLFF
TRBJ2-7,TRBV5-1,TRBD1,-,TGCGCCAGCAGTCCCGGACAGGGGGCCCGGTACGAGCAGTACTTC,CASSPGQGARYEQYF
TRBJ2-3,TRBV29-1,-,-,TGCAGCGTTGAAGGAGGGACGGTAGGTACGCAGTATTTT,CSVEGGTVGTQYF
TRBJ1-2,TRBV27,-,-,TGTGCCAGCAGTCCACAGCAGTTTGATCGGTACTATGGCTACACCTTC,CASSPQQFDRYYGYTF
TRBJ2-2,TRBV5-1,-,-,TGCGCCAGCAGCTTGGAGGGGTCCACCGGGGAGCTGTTTTTT,CASSLEGSTGELFF
TRBJ2-7,TRBV28,TRBD2,-,TGTGCCAGCAGTGACGCGGGGGTCTCCTACGAGCAGTACTTC,CASSDAGVSYEQYF
TRBJ1-4,TRBV29-1,-,once,TGCAGCGTTGGTGACCCCTTAGTACCGAATGAAAAACTGTTTTTT,CSVGDPLVPNEKLFF
TRBJ2-3,TRBV28,TRBD2,-,TGTGCCAGCAGGACGACTAGCGGGATTCCCTCTAGCACAGATACGCAGTATTTT,CASRTTSGIPSSTDTQYF
TRBJ2-7,TRBV7-6,-,-,TGTGCCAGCAGCGCCCGGGGGTCCTACGAGCAGTACTTC,CASSARGSYEQYF